The following is a TCR beta chain sequence with its context. Germline V gives CDR1 SGHVS, CDR2 FNYEAQ. The CDR3 totals 15 residues. V lost 5 bases to trimming and J lost 3 bases, with 16 bases between them. The entry originates in a study of blood T cell repertoires in COVID-19. Looking at the study overall: Specimens from acute and convalescent COVID-19 originated in the United States, Italy and Spain. Sources were T cells, B-cell-depleted T cells, or PBMCs; the material itself was cDNA or gDNA.

This table comes from immunoSEQ multiplex PCR, and its TCRdb copy is limited to in-frame clones, with some not included. This table has 250,000 or so clones, approximately 89% appearing once. Categorization into cohorts depended on clinical history that participants reported. The sequence was collected from a woman in her forties who had been exposed to COVID-19. The sequenced material came from PBMCs or T cells enriched from blood (not recorded which). The chain is built from TRBV7-6 and TRBJ1-1, with a tentative D call TRBD1 (5 bases). The CDR3 coding sequence is TGTGCCAGCAGCCAACCACAGGCCCCTTACACTGAAGCTTTCTTT. This sequence encodes CASSQPQAPYTEAFF.